This TCR beta chain was identified in a study of control samples from healthy donors and cancer patients. The CDR3 has 13 residues. With 0 bases removed from V and 5 bases from J, the gap between germline ends came to 6 bases. In germline, CDR1 is LGHNA, CDR2 YSLEER. Sequencing was performed with immunoSEQ multiplex PCR; in TCRdb, only in-frame clones are kept and a portion is missing. The data hold some 220,000 clones, with roughly 94% observed a single time. This sequence originates from a man aged 50 to 60 in good health. The specimen was blood. This chain connects TRBV4-3 to TRBJ2-3; possibly TRBD1 for D (6 bases). CDR3 DNA sequence: TGCGCCAGCAGCCAAGACAGGGGAGATACGCAGTATTTT. Translation gives CASSQDRGDTQYF.